Below are 17 T cell receptor beta chains sequenced from a single sample in a study of shared clonotypes between healthy human individuals. Only in-frame clones appear in the TCRdb table, and some are missing; sequencing was by immunoSEQ multiplex PCR. This table has approximately 2.5 million clones, approximately 93% appearing once. Sequenced input: naive CD4+ T cells from PBMCs. Subset: CD45RA+ positively selected. The receptors derive from a man between 18 and 35 years old in good health. Some clones in this sample may be carry-over from other donors' samples.

The chain couples TRBV27 to TRBJ2-2, with a tentative D call TRBD2 (6 bases). The CDR3 length is 15 residues. In germline, CDR1 is MNHEY, CDR2 SMNVEV (reference sequence). V shed 4 bases and J shed 4 bases, with 13 bases lying between them. This CDR3 is CASSSSWRGTGELFF. CDR3 DNA: TGTGCCAGCAGTTCCTCCTGGCGGGGCACCGGGGAGCTGTTTTTT.

The genes are TRBV20-1 and TRBJ1-2; D not certain. The CDR3 length is 11 residues. The germline gives CDR1 DFQATT, CDR2 SNEGSKA (reference sequence). The V end was cut by 4 bases, the J end by 13 bases, with 16 bases between. CDR3 region: CSATVDRACTF. As DNA, the CDR3 is TGCAGTGCTACGGTCGATCGGGCCTGCACCTTC.

CDR3 bases: TGTGCCAGCAGTTTCGACAGGTCAGGGGGAACCCAAGAGACCCAGTACTTC. It yields the protein CASSFDRSGGTQETQYF. The chain recombines TRBV28 with TRBJ2-5, with 7 nucleotides matching TRBD1. This CDR3 is built from 17 residues. V lost 3 bases, J lost 1 base, and 11 bases stayed unmatched. Germline V gene data show CDR1 as MDHEN and CDR2 as SYDVKM.

The rearrangement links TRBV28 to TRBJ2-4; the match to TRBD2 covers 11 bases. Germline CDR1 is MDHEN and CDR2 is SYDVKM. After removal of 6 bases from V and 1 base from J, the junction contained 14 bases not matched to a gene. This CDR3 region has 19 residues. Here the CDR3 DNA reads TGTGCCAGCAGGGAGGGGGGGACTAGCGGCTTCGGCGCCAAAAACATTCAGTACTTC. It encodes CASREGGTSGFGAKNIQYF.

The J gene is TRBJ2-1, the V gene TRBV28, with D perhaps TRBD1 or TRBD2 (5 bases each). The CDR3 is 15 amino acids. V shed 6 bases and J shed 3 bases, with 15 bases lying between them. In germline, CDR1 is MDHEN, CDR2 SYDVKM. The CDR3 here is CASRSSGTSYNEQFF. In nucleotides, the CDR3 is TGTGCCAGCAGAAGTTCAGGGACCAGCTACAATGAGCAGTTCTTC. Full variable domain (missing parts from reference TRBV28 and TRBJ2-1): DVKVTQSSRYLVKRTGEKVFLECVQDMDHENMFWYRQDPGLGLRLIYFSYDVKMKEKGDIPEGYSVSREKKERFSLILESASTNQTSMYLCASRSSGTSYNEQFFGPGTRLTVL.

The count of this clone is one. The chain combines TRBV4-2 with TRBJ2-1, with TRBD2 matching 7 bases. The CDR3 loop spans 16 amino acids. Germline values: CDR1 LGHNA, CDR2 YNFKEQ. V was clipped by 4 bases and J by 2 bases; unmatched bases: 8. CDR3 sequence (DNA): TGTGCCAGCAGCCCAGAAGGCGCGGGAGCCTACAATGAGCAGTTCTTC. It codes for CASSPEGAGAYNEQFF.

The rearrangement links TRBV4-2 to TRBJ2-3; D call uncertain. The CDR3 is 13 residues long. Germline CDR1 reads LGHNA; CDR2 reads YNFKEQ. V shed 7 bases and J shed 5 bases, with 13 bases lying between them. The CDR3 nucleotides are TGTGCCAGCACCACCACGGGTGGAGATACGCAGTATTTT. The encoded protein is CASTTTGGDTQYF.

CDR3 DNA sequence: TGTGCCTGGAGTGCCGGGAGCTACCCCCATGAGCAGTTCTTC. This codes for CAWSAGSYPHEQFF. The rearrangement uses TRBV30 and TRBJ2-1, with a weak D call TRBD2 (6 bases). The germline CDR1 and CDR2 sequences are GTSNPN and SVGIG (reference sequence). Trimming left V 1 base short and J 8 bases short, with 15 bases between. The CDR3 contains 14 residues.

The rearrangement links TRBV4-1 to TRBJ1-2; TRBD1 matches at 9 bases. The CDR3 length is 14 residues. Germline CDR1 is MGHRA and CDR2 is YSYEKL. Germline trimming cut 6 bases from V and 6 bases from J; bases unmatched to any gene: 8. The CDR3 DNA reads as TGCGCCAGCAGATCTGCGGGACAGGGCGATGGCTACACCTTC. Its translation: CASRSAGQGDGYTF.

This chain links TRBV5-1 with TRBJ2-2, with a possible D match to TRBD1 (6 bases). The CDR3 consists of 16 residues. The V end lost 3 bases, the J end lost 5 bases, and 17 bases lay between the germline ends. Per germline, CDR1 SGHRS and CDR2 YFSETQ. The CDR3 sequence is CASSSLAGATTGELFF. In DNA form, the CDR3 reads TGCGCCAGCAGCTCCCTAGCAGGGGCTACTACCGGGGAGCTGTTTTTT. Variable domain in full (rest from reference TRBV5-1 and TRBJ2-2): KAGVTQTPRYLIKTRGQQVTLSCSPISGHRSVSWYQQTPGQGLQFLFEYFSETQRNKGNFPGRFSGRQFSNSRSEMNVSTLELGDSALYLCASSSLAGATTGELFFGEGSRLTVL.

The chain couples TRBV7-9 to TRBJ1-5; tentative D call: TRBD1 (5 bases). V was cut by 3 bases and J by 1 base, with 13 bases left in between. Germline V gene lookup returns CDR1 SEHNR and CDR2 FQNEAQ (reference sequence). The length of the CDR3 is 16 residues. Here the CDR3 DNA reads TGTGCCAGCAGCTTGGGTGACAGAATCAGCAATCAGCCCCAGCATTTT. It codes for CASSLGDRISNQPQHF.

This clone was detected once. Here the CDR3 DNA reads TGTGCCAGCAGCTTACGACCCTCTAGCGGGATTGATACGCAGTATTTT. This encodes CASSLRPSSGIDTQYF. The V and J genes are TRBV7-2 and TRBJ2-3; 9 bases are shared with TRBD2. The ends lost 2 bases at V and 6 bases at J; junction bases unmatched: 9. This CDR3 has 16 amino acids. Germline CDR1 SGHTA, CDR2 FQGNSA.

The rearrangement links TRBV30 to TRBJ1-3; D not resolved. V lost 1 base, J lost 0 bases, and 10 bases lay in between. CDR1 and CDR2 from the germline V gene are GTSNPN and SVGIG (reference sequence). The CDR3 has 15 amino acids. The CDR3 DNA reads as TGTGCCTGGAGTGCAGGTCCAGTCTCTGGAAACACCATATATTTT. Protein product: CAWSAGPVSGNTIYF.

CDR3 sequence (DNA): TGTGCCAGCAGCTTGGCCGGCCGGACCGATGGCTACACCTTC. Translated: CASSLAGRTDGYTF. V usage is TRBV5-6 and J usage is TRBJ1-2; D unresolved. CDR1 is SGHDT and CDR2 is YYEEEE in the germline V gene. The CDR3 is 14 amino acids. Trimming stripped 0 bases from V and 6 bases from J, with 12 bases between.

The rearrangement links TRBV5-8 to TRBJ2-7, with TRBD1 identical over 7 bases. The CDR3 is 14 amino acids. Germline trimming cut 2 bases from V and 9 bases from J; bases unmatched to any gene: 11. Germline lookup yields CDR1 SGHTS and CDR2 YDEGEE. DNA of the CDR3: TGTGCCAGCAGCTTCCTCGACAGGGAAGAAGCGCAGTACTTC. It is translated as CASSFLDREEAQYF. Supplemented by reference TRBV5-8 and TRBJ2-7, the full variable domain reads EAGVTQSPTHLIKTRGQQATLRCSPISGHTSVYWYQQALGLGLQFLLWYDEGEERNRGNFPPRFSGRQFPNYSSELNVNALELEDSALYLCASSFLDREEAQYFGPGTRLTVT.

This chain uses TRBV4-1 with TRBJ2-1; 10 positions match TRBD2. This CDR3 is 17 amino acids long. Germline V gene sequence: CDR1 MGHRA, CDR2 YSYEKL. With V trimmed by 5 bases and J by 0 bases, 7 bases remained unmatched. The CDR3 reads CASSSVSGRSSYNEQFF. In DNA, the CDR3 is TGCGCCAGCAGCTCAGTTAGCGGGAGGAGCTCCTACAATGAGCAGTTCTTC.

The CDR3 region is CASSFHEQYF. DNA of the CDR3: TGTGCCAGCAGTTTTCACGAGCAGTACTTC. The V and J genes are TRBV6-5 and TRBJ2-7; no definite D call. CDR1 MNHEY and CDR2 SVGAGI come from the germline V gene. The CDR3 contains 10 residues. V was clipped by 4 bases and J by 5 bases, with 3 bases between them.